This T cell receptor beta chain was identified in a study of shared clonotypes between healthy human individuals. CDR1 is SGHAT, CDR2 FQNNGV, per germline. CDR3 size: 15 residues. V dropped 0 bases and J dropped 4; count of bases not matched to a gene: 6. The naive CD8 population came from CD45RO-negative cells selected for CCR7, without terminally differentiated effector memory CD45RA+ cells. An even split of each subset's genomic DNA across several immunoSEQ plates was performed. Sequenced by immunoSEQ multiplex PCR; TCRdb stores in-frame clones only, minus some. Of about 2 million clones in the sample, about 95% were seen once.

The specimen was naive CD8+ T cells sorted from blood. This clonotype originated in a man between 18 and 35 years old in good health. The rearrangement links TRBV11-2 to TRBJ2-7, with 7 positions matching TRBD1. Written as DNA, the CDR3 is TGTGCCAGCAGCTTAGAACCGGGACAGTATTACGAGCAGTACTTC. Residues: CASSLEPGQYYEQYF.